Below, 11 T cell receptor beta chains from the same sample are listed, as sequenced in a study of T cell repertoires in cytomegalovirus infection. Using its own MiXCR run on the reads, TCRdb lists one record per CDR3 protein. The sample has approximately 490,000 distinct CDR3 sequences, roughly 12% seen once. The sequencing sample was made of PBMCs. The receptors originated from a human donor in good health (CMV status not recorded). Some clones in this sample may be carry-over from other donors' samples.

This clonotype was seen a handful of times. The J gene is TRBJ1-1, the V gene TRBV29-1, with 7 nucleotides matching TRBD1. Trimming took 5 bases from V and 1 from J; bases not matched to a gene: 7. CDR1 and CDR2 (germline): SQVTM, ANQGSEA. This CDR3 has 14 residues. The CDR3, as DNA: TGCAGCGTTCCCCGACAGGGCTCGAACACTGAAGCTTTCTTT. Protein sequence: CSVPRQGSNTEAFF.

Details on this clonotype: Being one base from a much bigger clone, this may be a read error. This chain joins TRBV7-8 and TRBJ2-1, with D perhaps TRBD2 (5 bases). The assigned J gene may be wrong: the sequence end matches TRBJ2-7 better. CDR1 and CDR2 from the germline V gene are SGHVS and FQNEAQ. This CDR3 has 17 amino acids. Here the CDR3 reads CASSLELAEILYNEQYF. In DNA, the CDR3 is TGTGCCAGCAGCTTAGAGCTAGCCGAAATCCTCTACAATGAGCAGTACTTC.

This clonotype showed up many times. CDR3 sequence reads: CASSLERARQETQYF. The CDR3 region has the DNA TGTGCCAGCAGCTTAGAAAGGGCCAGACAAGAGACCCAGTACTTC. The rearrangement links TRBV11-2 to TRBJ2-5; no clear D. The ends were cut back, 0 bases at V and 2 bases at J, with 10 bases in the middle. The germline gives CDR1 SGHAT, CDR2 FQNNGV. The CDR3 covers 15 residues. The full variable domain, with the rest looked up from reference TRBV11-2 and TRBJ2-5, is EAGVAQSPRYKIIEKRQSVAFWCNPISGHATLYWYQQILGQGPKLLIQFQNNGVVDDSQLPKDRFSAERLKGVDSTLKIQPAKLEDSAVYLCASSLERARQETQYFGPGTRLLVL.

This chain joins TRBV11-2 and TRBJ2-7; no clear D gene. Germline-derived CDR1 and CDR2 are SGHAT and FQNNGV. V was trimmed by 0 bases and J by 3 bases, leaving 12 bases between them. CDR3 length: 15 amino acids. The CDR3 spells CASSLDLATYYEQYF. As DNA, the CDR3 is TGTGCCAGCAGCTTAGATTTGGCCACTTACTACGAGCAGTACTTC.

This clonotype was recorded a few times. The chain employs TRBV19 and TRBJ2-1; possible D gene TRBD2, 5 bases. V dropped 4 bases and J dropped 0 bases, with 10 bases sitting between them. The CDR3 totals 15 residues. CDR1 LNHDA and CDR2 SQIVND come from the germline V gene (reference sequence). This chain's CDR3 is CASSTPGFSYNEQFF. The CDR3 nucleotides read TGTGCCAGTAGTACTCCGGGGTTCTCCTACAATGAGCAGTTCTTC.

At least ten counts were recorded for this clonotype. This chain uses TRBV7-9 with TRBJ2-3; 11 bases agree with TRBD2. The CDR3 loop spans 16 amino acids. Germline-derived CDR1 and CDR2 are SEHNR and FQNEAQ (reference sequence). V trimming: 5 bases; J trimming: 2 bases; junction bases outside the gene matches: 6. The CDR3, as DNA: TGTGCCAGCAGCCGGACTAGCGGGTTAGACACAGATACGCAGTATTTT. Encoded protein: CASSRTSGLDTDTQYF.

This clonotype was detected a few times. The chain has TRBV7-9 and TRBJ1-2; D remains ambiguous. CDR3 length: 13 amino acids. From germline, CDR1 is SEHNR and CDR2 FQNEAQ (reference sequence). Trimming took 1 base from V and 6 from J, leaving 9 bases between them. For the CDR3, the DNA is TGTGCCAGCAGCTTAGAGGAGGCTGATGGCTACACCTTC. Its translation: CASSLEEADGYTF.

This clonotype was counted ten times or more. This chain links TRBV20-1 with TRBJ2-1, with 7 bases fitting TRBD2. The CDR3 spans 19 residues. CDR1 and CDR2 (germline): DFQATT, SNEGSKA (reference sequence). With V trimmed by 2 bases and J by 0 bases, 16 bases remained unmatched. This CDR3 reads CSARPGRGSFRGSYNEQFF. DNA for the CDR3: TGCAGTGCTAGACCTGGGAGGGGCTCCTTTAGGGGCTCCTACAATGAGCAGTTCTTC.

The chain employs TRBV28 and TRBJ2-7; D is uncertain. The V and J ends lost 5 bases and 2 bases respectively, with 10 bases between them. Germline CDR1 is MDHEN and CDR2 is SYDVKM. The length of the CDR3 is 13 residues. The CDR3 sequence is CASSPTPAYEQYF. The CDR3 DNA sequence: TGTGCCAGCAGTCCCACCCCCGCCTACGAGCAGTACTTC.

This clonotype was picked up many times. The rearrangement uses TRBV12-3 or TRBV12-4 and TRBJ2-1; the D gene could be TRBD1 or TRBD2 (5 bases each). The CDR3 has 14 residues. The germline V and J ends were trimmed by 8 bases and 4 bases, with 15 bases remaining between them. The CDR3 coding sequence is TGTGCCAGCGGATTCCTTGAGGGGTACAATGAGCAGTTCTTC. Translating it yields CASGFLEGYNEQFF.

In this sample, this clonotype turned up many times. The chain uses TRBV15 and TRBJ2-1; a possible D gene is TRBD1 (5 bases). CDR1 and CDR2 from the germline V gene are LNHNV and YYDKDF (reference sequence). V lost 0 bases, J lost 0 bases, and 6 bases lay in between. CDR3 length equals 15 residues. Here the CDR3 DNA reads TGTGCCACCAGCAGAGATGACAGCTCCTACAATGAGCAGTTCTTC. Residues: CATSRDDSSYNEQFF.